This T cell receptor beta chain derives from a study of monozygotic twins with cystic fibrosis. In the study overall: Around 3 micrograms of fragmented DNA underwent roughly 15 PCR cycles for library preparation.

The protocol was immunoSEQ multiplex PCR, while the TCRdb copy is restricted to in-frame clones and leaves out a portion. The sample consists of around 14,000 clones, around 98% of them appearing once. The CDR3 totals 17 residues. Germline CDR1 reads SEHNR; CDR2 reads FQNEAQ (reference sequence). The V end lost 1 base, the J end lost 2 bases, and 15 bases lay between the germline ends. As regards this clone: As yet, its antigen is unknown.

Whole-study results and caveats: Nucleotide-identical clonotype sharing was significantly higher within monozygotic CF twin pairs than between unrelated CF individuals.

Sequencing was done on a sample of blood. The rearrangement uses TRBV7-9 and TRBJ1-5; D gene ambiguous. This TCR was recovered from a girl aged 2-15 years with cystic fibrosis. CDR3 loop: CASSLEYGEAGNQPQHF. CDR3 in DNA: TGTGCCAGCAGCTTAGAATATGGGGAAGCGGGCAATCAGCCCCAGCATTTT.